This TCR beta chain appears in the sequencing data of a study of beta chain features in type 1 diabetes. Study-level points and caveats: Shorter templates may be favored by PCR, equally so in patients and controls.

cDNA synthesis used the whole RNA isolate, giving expressed TCRB sequences. Using immunoSEQ multiplex PCR, the repertoire was profiled, and TCRdb retains in-frame clones only, with some absent. The profile shows just over 450,000 clones, roughly 30% of them singletons. This clone occurred once. Its antigen is unknown. The CDR3 runs 13 residues. Trimming removed 6 bases from V and 3 bases from J; junction bases left unmatched: 4. From germline, CDR1 is MNHEY and CDR2 SVGAGI. This chain uses TRBV6-5 with TRBJ2-5; 7 nucleotides match TRBD1. Material: naive CD4+ T cells from blood. This sequence was found in a young man in good health. The DNA of the CDR3 is TGTGCCAGCAGACAAACAGGGGAAGAGACCCAGTACTTC. It specifies CASRQTGEETQYF.